This T cell receptor (beta chain) was sequenced during a study of cytomegalovirus exposure and HLA in healthy donors. Notes on this clone: What it binds is not known. One junction end does not reproduce the germline sequence, and a read error may be involved.

The donors were part of the validation cohort, which consisted of over a hundred subjects and was separate from the first cohort of around 620 subjects. Points from the study as a whole: The classifier reportedly diagnosed cytomegalovirus status with high sensitivity and specificity. Altogether, 170 or so TCR beta chains were recorded as cytomegalovirus-associated.

There are 13 residues in the CDR3. From germline, CDR1 is SSHAT and CDR2 FNYEAQ (reference sequence). Only in-frame clones appear in the TCRdb table, and some are missing; sequencing was by immunoSEQ multiplex PCR. The sample has hundreds of thousands of clones, around 89% seen once. The rearrangement uses TRBV7-7 and TRBJ2-1; tentative D call: TRBD2 (5 bases). Input material: PBMCs. The origin of this receptor is a woman aged 18-29 years in good health and CMV-seronegative. DNA of the CDR3: TGTGCTAGCAGCTTAGAGGTAGGAGGTGAGCAGTTCTTC. Encoded protein: CASSLEVGGEQFF. The full variable domain, with the rest looked up from reference TRBV7-7 and TRBJ2-1, is GAGVSQSPRYKVTKRGQDVTLRCDPISSHATLYWYQQALGQGPEFLTYFNYEAQPDKSGLPSDRFSAERPEGSISTLTIQRTEQRDSAMYRCASSLEVGGEQFFGPGTRLTVL.